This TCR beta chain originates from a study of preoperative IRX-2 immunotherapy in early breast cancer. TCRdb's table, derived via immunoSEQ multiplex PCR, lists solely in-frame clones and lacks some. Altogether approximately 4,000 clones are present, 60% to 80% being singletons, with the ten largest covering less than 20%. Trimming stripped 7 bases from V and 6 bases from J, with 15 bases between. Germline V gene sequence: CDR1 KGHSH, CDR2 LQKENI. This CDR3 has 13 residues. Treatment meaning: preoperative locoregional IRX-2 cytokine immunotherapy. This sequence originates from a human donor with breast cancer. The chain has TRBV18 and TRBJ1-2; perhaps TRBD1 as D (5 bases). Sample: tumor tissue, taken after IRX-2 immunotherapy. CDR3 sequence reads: CASLGARFDGYTF. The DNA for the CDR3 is TGTGCCAGCTTAGGGGCCCGCTTCGATGGCTACACCTTC.